This section outlines one T cell receptor beta chain sequence together with its context. Its antigen is undetermined. This entry is derived from a study of cytomegalovirus exposure and HLA in healthy donors. Study information: Researchers found that more than 70% of 350 to 500 genotyped donors fell within the Caucasian-associated ancestry cluster. Points from the study as a whole: Segments of the TCR beta V type were, in most cases, productive about 87% or about 30% of the time in an earlier analysis.

60 Vbeta and 13 Jbeta primers were used in PCR. The data were produced by immunoSEQ multiplex PCR, yet TCRdb's version contains in-frame clones alone and is incomplete. The sample has roughly 180,000 clones; 9.5% are singletons. The sequenced sample was PBMCs. The TCR comes from a woman in her twenties or thirties in good health and CMV-seropositive.

The CDR3 reads CASSLPPEADHEKLFF. For the CDR3, the DNA is TGTGCCAGCAGTCTACCCCCGGAGGCGGACCATGAAAAACTGTTTTTT. The chain combines TRBV28 with TRBJ1-4; D remains unclear. Deletions cut 5 bases from V and 6 bases from J, with 19 bases between. The CDR3 has 16 residues. Germline V CDR1 and CDR2: MDHEN, SYDVKM.